This is a list of T cell receptor beta chains from one sample in a study of CD8 T cells in Susac syndrome. TCRdb re-analysed the immunoSEQ multiplex PCR reads in MiXCR, keeping a single row per CDR3 protein. Of roughly 130,000 distinct CDR3 sequences in the sample, 95% to 96% were seen once. Sequenced sample: CD4+ T cells from PBMCs. These receptors all come from a human donor with Susac syndrome. Both conserved end residues are part of each CDR3. D genes are given only for firm matches. Clone size is shown for a subset of rows, as once, few, many or a class of expanded clone.

CDR3nt | CDR3aa | d_gene | j_gene | abundance | v_gene
TGTGCCTGGAGTCATAAGAACATTCAGTACTTC | CAWSHKNIQYF | . | TRBJ2-4 | . | TRBV30
TGTGCCAGCAGCCCGCGTATTAGCGGGGCGGAGACCCAGTACTTC | CASSPRISGAETQYF | TRBD2 | TRBJ2-5 | . | TRBV7-2
TGTGCCACCAGTGATTCGCGGAGGGCAGATACGCAGTATTTT | CATSDSRRADTQYF | . | TRBJ2-3 | . | TRBV24-1
TGTGCCAGCAGGACCGACAGCAGGAGTATGAACACTGAAGCTTTCTTT | CASRTDSRSMNTEAFF | . | TRBJ1-1 | . | TRBV6-2/TRBV6-3
TGTGCCAGCAGCTTAAGACGAGGGAACACTGAAGCTTTCTTT | CASSLRRGNTEAFF | . | TRBJ1-1 | . | TRBV13
TGTGCCAGCCTGCAGGGCCCAGGTAATACTGAAGCTTTCTTT | CASLQGPGNTEAFF | . | TRBJ1-1 | . | TRBV2
TGTGCCAGCAGCGTCCACCCGGGACTAGCGGGAATGGAGACCCAGTACTTC | CASSVHPGLAGMETQYF | TRBD2 | TRBJ2-5 | . | TRBV9
TGTGCCAGCAGTTTTCAAAACGGACAAGAGCAGTTCTTC | CASSFQNGQEQFF | . | TRBJ2-1 | . | TRBV6-5
TGTGCCTGGAGTTGGGGGGACATTGAAGCTTTCTTT | CAWSWGDIEAFF | . | TRBJ1-1 | . | TRBV30
TGTGCCAGCATCACAGGGGGCAACAGCAATCAGCCCCAGCATTTT | CASITGGNSNQPQHF | TRBD1 | TRBJ1-5 | . | TRBV6-2/TRBV6-3
TGTGCCAGCAGTTACACCGGGGGCGGGGAGACCCAGTACTTC | CASSYTGGGETQYF | . | TRBJ2-5 | . | TRBV6-6
TGCAGCGTTCGAAGGGGGAGCACAGATACGCAGTATTTT | CSVRRGSTDTQYF | . | TRBJ2-3 | . | TRBV29-1
TGTGCCAGCAGCCAAGCGGGACAACCAAACACCATATATTTT | CASSQAGQPNTIYF | . | TRBJ1-3 | . | TRBV4-2
TGCAGCGTTGAAGAGGGACTCCAGGGACAGACTTTTTGGGGCTACACCTTC | CSVEEGLQGQTFWGYTF | TRBD1 | TRBJ1-2 | . | TRBV29-1
TGCAGCTTGCCGGGGGCTAACTATGGCTACACCTTC | CSLPGANYGYTF | . | TRBJ1-2 | . | TRBV20-1
TGCAGCGTTGATGTTGGGGGGGAAAAACTGTTTTTT | CSVDVGGEKLFF | . | TRBJ1-4 | . | TRBV29-1
TGTGCCAGCAGCCAAATTCCCTACGAGCAGTACTTC | CASSQIPYEQYF | . | TRBJ2-7 | . | TRBV14
TGCAGTGCTCGACAGGGGGCGCCGGGGGGCTACACCTTC | CSARQGAPGGYTF | TRBD1 | TRBJ1-2 | . | TRBV20-1
TGTGCCAGCAGCGAGAGGGGGCTCGTGGTGTTTTTT | CASSERGLVVFF | TRBD1 | TRBJ2-2 | . | TRBV6-2/TRBV6-3
TGTGCCAGTGGACAGAGGTGGACTGAAGCTTTCTTT | CASGQRWTEAFF | . | TRBJ1-1 | . | TRBV12-3/TRBV12-4
TGTGCCAGCTTCGGCAGGTTTAACAACGAGCAGTACTTC | CASFGRFNNEQYF | . | TRBJ2-7 | . | TRBV6-5
TGCAGCGTTGAGGGGAAATGGACGTATGAGCAGTTCTTC | CSVEGKWTYEQFF | . | TRBJ2-1 | once | TRBV29-1
TGTGCCAGCAGCTCATCCCTACGGACTGGAACCTACGAGCAGTACTTC | CASSSSLRTGTYEQYF | . | TRBJ2-7 | once | TRBV7-9
TGCAGCGTTGAGGTAGGACAGGGCTACGAGCAGTACTTC | CSVEVGQGYEQYF | TRBD1 | TRBJ2-7 | . | TRBV29-1
TGCGCCAGCAGCCAAGACGCTTTAGGCACAGATACGCAGTATTTT | CASSQDALGTDTQYF | . | TRBJ2-3 | . | TRBV4-3